The 2 T cell receptor beta chains below were found in one sample sequenced in a study of early T cells in non-severe SARS-CoV-2 infection. Each CDR3 protein gets one entry after TCRdb re-called the 5' RACE reads with MiXCR. The sample lists 10,000 to 12,000 distinct CDR3 sequences; around 5% were seen once. The sequencing input was whole blood. These TCRs come from an adult who was a healthcare worker with PCR-confirmed SARS-CoV-2 infection or an uninfected control (not recorded which).

This clonotype was detected many times. The genes are TRBV27 and TRBJ2-2; tentative D call: TRBD1 (6 bases). Trimming took off 6 bases at V and 3 bases at J, with 17 bases between the two ends. The CDR3 runs to 16 residues. CDR1 MNHEY and CDR2 SMNVEV come from the germline V gene (reference sequence). CDR3 sequence reads: CASRPQGWADTGELFF. The CDR3 nucleotides are TGTGCCAGCAGACCACAGGGATGGGCGGACACCGGGGAGCTGTTTTTT.

By share of the sample, this clonotype is medium-sized. This chain connects TRBV11-2 to TRBJ1-4, with unresolved D. V lost 1 base and J lost 7, with 7 bases in between. The CDR3 loop spans 13 amino acids. Germline CDR1 and CDR2: SGHAT and FQNNGV. The CDR3 sequence: CASSLGGSEKLFF. The CDR3 DNA is TGTGCCAGCAGCTTAGGAGGATCTGAAAAACTGTTTTTT.